The text below deals with one TCR beta chain. What it recognizes is unknown. TCRdb fed the RACE reads into MiXCR, producing one record per CDR3 protein. In the table there are about 350,000 distinct CDR3 sequences, about 5% of which are singletons. Time point in this sample: pre-sensitization, week 0. The sample's treatment: therapeutic diphenylcyclopropenone sensitization with weekly scalp DPC. Every patch test was put on after a blood sample was taken. Donation of samples came from alopecia patients who were 18 to 70 years old and suitable for DPC. This sample is drawn from a study of human T cells and chemical hapten exposure. Study findings and constraints: The count of PT1 expanded TCRs correlated positively with patch test score.

Source: whole blood, taken in connection with sensitization to the hapten diphenylcyclopropenone (DPC). The receptor was isolated from a woman aged 18-30 years with alopecia areata. Some clones in this sample may be carry-over from other donors' samples.

The CDR3 nucleotides read TGTGCCAGCAGCTTAGACACGGGCCCAGATACGCAGTATTTT. Residues: CASSLDTGPDTQYF. The V and J genes are TRBV7-2 and TRBJ2-3; D is unresolved. In germline, CDR1 is SGHTA, CDR2 FQGNSA. Trimming cost V 1 base and J 4 bases, with 9 bases left between them. The CDR3 has 14 amino acids.